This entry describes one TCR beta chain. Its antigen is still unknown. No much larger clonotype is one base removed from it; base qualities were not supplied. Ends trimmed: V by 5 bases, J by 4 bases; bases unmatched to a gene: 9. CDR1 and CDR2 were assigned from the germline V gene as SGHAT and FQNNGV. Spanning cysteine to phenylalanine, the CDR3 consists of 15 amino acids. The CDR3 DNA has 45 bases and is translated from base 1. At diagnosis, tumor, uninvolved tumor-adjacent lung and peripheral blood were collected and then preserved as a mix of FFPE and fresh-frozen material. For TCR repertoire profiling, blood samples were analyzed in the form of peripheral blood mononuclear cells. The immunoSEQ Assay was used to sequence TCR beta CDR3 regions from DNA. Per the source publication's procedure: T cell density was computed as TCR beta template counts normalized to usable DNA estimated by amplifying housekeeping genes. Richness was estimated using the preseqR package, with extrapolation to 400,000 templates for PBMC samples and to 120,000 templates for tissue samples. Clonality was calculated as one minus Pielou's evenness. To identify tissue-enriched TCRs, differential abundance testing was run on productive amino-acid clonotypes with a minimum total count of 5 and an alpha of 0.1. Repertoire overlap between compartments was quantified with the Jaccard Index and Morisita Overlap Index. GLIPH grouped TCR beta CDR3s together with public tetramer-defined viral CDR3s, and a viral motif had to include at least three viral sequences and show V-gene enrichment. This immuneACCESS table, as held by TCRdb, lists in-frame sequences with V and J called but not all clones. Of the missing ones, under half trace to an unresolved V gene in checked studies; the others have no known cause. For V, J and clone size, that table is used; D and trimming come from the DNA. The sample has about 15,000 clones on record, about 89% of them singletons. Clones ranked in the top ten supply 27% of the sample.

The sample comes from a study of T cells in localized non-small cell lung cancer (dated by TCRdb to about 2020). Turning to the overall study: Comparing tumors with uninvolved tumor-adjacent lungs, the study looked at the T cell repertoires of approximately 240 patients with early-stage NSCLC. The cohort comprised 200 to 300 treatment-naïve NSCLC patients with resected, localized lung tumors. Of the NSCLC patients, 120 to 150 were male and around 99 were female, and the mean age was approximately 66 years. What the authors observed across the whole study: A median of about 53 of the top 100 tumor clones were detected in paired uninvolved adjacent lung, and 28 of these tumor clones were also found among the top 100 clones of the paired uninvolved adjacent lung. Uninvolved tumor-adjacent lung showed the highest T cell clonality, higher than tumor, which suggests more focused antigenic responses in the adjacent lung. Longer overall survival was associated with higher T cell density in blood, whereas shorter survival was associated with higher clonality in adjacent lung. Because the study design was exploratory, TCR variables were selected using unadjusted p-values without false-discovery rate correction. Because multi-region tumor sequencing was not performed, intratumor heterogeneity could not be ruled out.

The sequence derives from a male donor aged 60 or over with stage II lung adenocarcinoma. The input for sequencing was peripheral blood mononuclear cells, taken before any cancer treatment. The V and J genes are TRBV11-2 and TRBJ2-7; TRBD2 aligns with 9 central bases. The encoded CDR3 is CASSLRLAAGYEQYF. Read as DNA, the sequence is TGTGCCAGCAGCCTGCGACTAGCGGCTGGTTACGAGCAGTACTTC.